These 21 T cell receptor beta chains were all obtained from the same sample, sequenced in a study of cytomegalovirus exposure and HLA in healthy donors. Researchers ran the PCR with 60 Vbeta and 13 Jbeta primers. TCRdb keeps only in-frame clones here, not all; method: immunoSEQ multiplex PCR. The table records under 200,000 clones, roughly 80% of them present only once. Sequenced sample: PBMCs. These receptors were collected from a human donor in good health.

The count of this clone is one. This rearrangement joins TRBV7-7 to TRBJ2-3; unclear D gene. Trimming took off 5 bases at V and 2 bases at J, with 17 bases between the two ends. Per germline, CDR1 SSHAT and CDR2 FNYEAQ (reference sequence). The CDR3 is 16 amino acids. The CDR3 DNA sequence: TGTGCCAGCAGCCCTTCCCTAGTCTCATCCACAGATACGCAGTATTTT. Translating gives CASSPSLVSSTDTQYF.

CDR3 nucleotides: TGTGCCAGCAGCACACCGGGACAGGTAAACACCGGGGAGCTGTTTTTT. This codes for CASSTPGQVNTGELFF. This chain connects TRBV7-9 to TRBJ2-2; 8 positions agree with TRBD1. Losses at the gene ends were 5 bases for V and 2 bases for J; bases not matched to a gene: 7. CDR1 and CDR2 (germline): SEHNR, FQNEAQ (reference sequence). CDR3 size: 16 residues. Based on the CDR3 plus reference TRBV7-9 and TRBJ2-2, the full variable domain is DTGVSQNPRHKITKRGQNVTFRCDPISEHNRLYWYRQTLGQGPEFLTYFQNEAQLEKSRLLSDRFSAERPKGSFSTLEIQRTEQGDSAMYLCASSTPGQVNTGELFFGEGSRLTVL.

The rearrangement uses TRBV6-1 and TRBJ2-3; 7 nucleotides line up with TRBD1. The CDR3 spans 14 residues. CDR1 is MNHNS, CDR2 SASEGT, per germline. V lost 4 bases to trimming and J lost 2 bases; unmatched junction nucleotides: 3. CDR3 loop: CASSGTGLTDTQYF. CDR3 DNA sequence: TGTGCCAGCAGTGGGACAGGCCTCACAGATACGCAGTATTTT.

This sequence joins TRBV9 and TRBJ2-2; 9 bases match TRBD1. Germline CDR1 SGDLS, CDR2 YYNGEE. This CDR3 spans 16 amino acids. The V and J ends lost 3 bases and 4 bases, in that order; junction bases with no gene match: 7. DNA of the CDR3: TGTGCCAGCAGCGGAACAGGGGGCAGCAGCACCGGGGAGCTGTTTTTT. This sequence encodes CASSGTGGSSTGELFF.

In this sample, this clone turned up a few times. The rearrangement joins TRBV12-5 to TRBJ1-1; no reliable D call. The V gene's germline CDR1 is LGHNT and CDR2 FRNRAP. Trimming shortened V by 2 bases and J by 1 base, and 11 bases separated the two germline ends. The length of the CDR3 is 15 residues. The CDR3 DNA sequence: TGTGCTAGTGGTTTGAGGAGGAGTGAGAACACTGAAGCTTTCTTT. Protein sequence: CASGLRRSENTEAFF.

The gene calls are TRBV4-3 and TRBJ1-5; D not resolved. V gave up 4 bases and J gave up 4 bases, with 17 bases separating them. The V gene's germline CDR1 is LGHNA and CDR2 YSLEER. The length of the CDR3 is 16 residues. The CDR3 is CASSPETSGFNQPQHF. In DNA, the CDR3 is TGCGCCAGCAGCCCAGAAACCTCAGGTTTTAATCAGCCCCAGCATTTT.

The gene calls are TRBV6-6 and TRBJ1-1; D may be TRBD1 (5 bases). CDR3 length: 14 amino acids. Germline values: CDR1 MNHNY, CDR2 SVGAGI (reference sequence). Trimming pared 5 bases from V and 4 bases from J, leaving 14 bases between. The CDR3 DNA is TGTGCCAGCAGTCCCCAGGGCGGGAGCACTGAAGCTTTCTTT. This translates into CASSPQGGSTEAFF.

The V call is TRBV5-4, the J call TRBJ2-7; possibly TRBD1 for D (5 bases). Trimming left V 5 bases short and J 5 bases short, with 17 bases between. Germline-derived CDR1 and CDR2 are SGHNT and YYREEE (reference sequence). The CDR3 is 14 residues long. CDR3 in DNA: TGTGCCAGCAGACTTACGCAGGGAAGTCACGAGCAGTACTTC. Its translation: CASRLTQGSHEQYF.

The chain has TRBV9 and TRBJ2-7; 12 positions agree with TRBD2. There are 18 residues in the CDR3. With 5 bases clipped from V and 5 bases from J, the junction kept 17 bases outside the gene matches. Germline V gene lookup returns CDR1 SGDLS and CDR2 YYNGEE. DNA of the CDR3: TGTGCCAGCAGAGACCCTAGCGGGGGGGCCCCCTATGAAGACGAGCAGTACTTC. This sequence encodes CASRDPSGGAPYEDEQYF.

This clone was detected only a few times. The chain is built from TRBV4-2 and TRBJ1-5, with 8 nucleotides matching TRBD1. V lost 0 bases to trimming and J lost 2 bases; unmatched junction nucleotides: 3. Germline V gives CDR1 LGHNA, CDR2 YNFKEQ. The CDR3 has 16 residues. The CDR3, as DNA: TGTGCCAGCAGCCAAGACGGACAGGGCGGCAATCAGCCCCAGCATTTT. Protein: CASSQDGQGGNQPQHF.

This clone has just one count. This rearrangement joins TRBV7-3 to TRBJ2-5; D is ambiguous. CDR3 size: 14 residues. The V gene's germline CDR1 is SGHTA and CDR2 FQGTGA. V lost 2 bases and J lost 7, with 14 bases in between. The CDR3 coding sequence is TGTGCCAGCAGCTTATCAGATGAGGCCCGGACCCAGTACTTC. Its translation is CASSLSDEARTQYF.

V is TRBV7-2 and J is TRBJ2-1, with 11 bases that match TRBD2. This CDR3 spans 15 amino acids. The germline gives CDR1 SGHTA, CDR2 FQGNSA. Trimming cost V 5 bases and J 5 bases; bases outside gene matches: 5. Here the CDR3 DNA reads TGTGCCAGCAGCCCAAGGGGACTAGCGGACAATGAGCAGTTCTTC. This sequence encodes CASSPRGLADNEQFF.

The gene calls are TRBV5-1 and TRBJ1-1; a possible D gene is TRBD1 (6 bases). Germline V CDR1 and CDR2: SGHRS, YFSETQ. The CDR3 extends over 14 amino acids. V was trimmed by 4 bases and J by 4 bases, leaving 14 bases between them. Here the CDR3 reads CASSLQGGSTEAFF. The CDR3 nucleotides are TGCGCCAGCAGCCTACAGGGTGGGAGCACTGAAGCTTTCTTT.

This chain joins TRBV5-1 and TRBJ1-6; D remains unclear. The germline gives CDR1 SGHRS, CDR2 YFSETQ. This CDR3 has 15 amino acids. Trimming took off 0 bases at V and 7 bases at J, with 11 bases between the two ends. The CDR3 reads CASSLDRRRNSPLHF. CDR3 coding DNA: TGCGCCAGCAGCTTGGATAGGAGGCGAAATTCACCCCTCCACTTT. Full variable domain (rest looked up from reference TRBV5-1 and TRBJ1-6): KAGVTQTPRYLIKTRGQQVTLSCSPISGHRSVSWYQQTPGQGLQFLFEYFSETQRNKGNFPGRFSGRQFSNSRSEMNVSTLELGDSALYLCASSLDRRRNSPLHFGNGTRLTVT.

This clone was seen only once. V is TRBV7-4 and J is TRBJ1-1, with 9 bases fitting TRBD1. CDR3 length: 15 amino acids. The V segment lost 2 bases and the J segment 5 bases; nucleotides outside the gene matches: 6. CDR1 and CDR2 from the germline V gene are SGHVT and SQSDAQ. For the CDR3, the DNA is TGTGCCAGCAGCTTACTTGACAGGGGGTGGACTGAAGCTTTCTTT. This sequence encodes CASSLLDRGWTEAFF.

V gene TRBV15 combines with J gene TRBJ2-1; 7 nucleotides align to TRBD1. CDR3 length: 13 amino acids. V shed 11 bases and J 1 base; nucleotides not matched to a gene: 5. Germline V CDR1 and CDR2: LNHNV, YYDKDF (reference sequence). The CDR3 region is CARSGGSYNEQFF. As DNA, the CDR3 is TGTGCCCGTTCAGGGGGTTCCTACAATGAGCAGTTCTTC.

The table lists this clone with a count of one. This chain uses TRBV7-8 with TRBJ2-7; perhaps TRBD1 as D (5 bases). Germline CDR1 reads SGHVS; CDR2 reads FQNEAQ. Trimming cost V 1 base and J 1 base, with 11 bases left between them. The CDR3 consists of 15 residues. This CDR3 reads CASSLVAGKSYEQYF. CDR3 nucleotide sequence: TGTGCCAGCAGCTTAGTTGCAGGGAAGTCCTACGAGCAGTACTTC.

This chain links TRBV19 with TRBJ2-7; D is perhaps TRBD1 (5 bases). This CDR3 comprises 13 residues. Trimming took off 4 bases at V and 2 bases at J, with 9 bases between the two ends. Germline CDR1 is LNHDA and CDR2 is SQIVND (reference sequence). In DNA form, the CDR3 reads TGTGCCAGTAGTAACCGACAGACCTACGAGCAGTACTTC. Residues: CASSNRQTYEQYF.

This chain joins TRBV2 and TRBJ1-2; perhaps TRBD1 as D (6 bases). The CDR3 length is 15 residues. Germline V gene data show CDR1 as SNHLY and CDR2 as FYNNEI. V lost 8 bases, J lost 6 bases, and 22 bases lay in between. CDR3 sequence: CASEDRLGIHNGYTF. In DNA form, the CDR3 reads TGTGCCAGCGAGGACAGATTGGGAATACACAATGGCTACACCTTC.

The chain employs TRBV5-6 and TRBJ1-5; TRBD1 agrees at 8 bases. From germline, CDR1 is SGHDT and CDR2 YYEEEE. The CDR3 runs to 15 residues. V gave up 3 bases and J gave up 4 bases; unmatched junction bases: 6. CDR3 nucleotides: TGTGCCAGCAGCTCCGACAGGGGAAGGAATCAGCCCCAGCATTTT. It yields the protein CASSSDRGRNQPQHF.

This chain connects TRBV10-3 to TRBJ1-5; 7 positions agree with TRBD1. The CDR3 has 13 residues. The trim removed 6 bases at V and 3 bases at J, leaving 2 bases unmatched. Looked up from germline, CDR1 is ENHRY and CDR2 is SYGVKD. CDR3 amino acids: CAIRQGVNQPQHF. The CDR3 DNA reads as TGTGCCATCAGGCAGGGGGTCAATCAGCCCCAGCATTTT.